This entry concerns a single TCR beta chain. The data originate from a study of control samples from healthy donors and cancer patients. Method: immunoSEQ multiplex PCR; TCRdb's copy keeps in-frame clones and lacks some. The data contain around 130,000 clones, about 86% of them seen just once; the ten biggest clones take up 12%. Germline lookup yields CDR1 LGHNT and CDR2 FRNRAP. The V end lost 6 bases, the J end lost 2 bases, and 13 bases lay between the germline ends. The CDR3 is 14 residues long. The sequenced material came from blood. The chain links TRBV12-5 to TRBJ2-5, with a tentative D call TRBD1 (6 bases). This TCR came from a man younger than 45 in good health. In nucleotides, the CDR3 is TGTGCTAGTGGACAGGGAGTGGGACAAGAGACCCAGTACTTC. As protein: CASGQGVGQETQYF.